This entry lists 14 T cell receptor beta chains sequenced from one sample in a study of T-cell reconstitution after alpha-beta-depleted transplantation in children. The TCRbeta library was prepared with unique molecular identifiers. Using its own MiXCR run on the PCR reads, TCRdb lists one record per CDR3 protein. This sample has hundreds of thousands of distinct CDR3 sequences; about 12% occur once, and the top ten carry around 2.8%. The sequenced sample was PBMCs from the stem cell graft donor, obtained from the stem cell graft. These TCRs come from a human donor who donated a stem cell graft to a child with acute lymphoblastic leukemia.

This clonotype came up many times. This chain connects TRBV4-3 to TRBJ1-2; D is unclear. Germline V lookup: CDR1 LGHNA, CDR2 YSLEER. The CDR3 is made up of 15 amino acids. V gave up 0 bases and J gave up 5 bases, with 13 bases separating them. This CDR3 reads CASSQEGPQLYGYTF. As DNA, the CDR3 is TGCGCCAGCAGCCAAGAGGGCCCTCAACTTTATGGCTACACCTTC.

This clonotype was found many times. This chain uses TRBV3-1 with TRBJ2-1; TRBD1 agrees at 8 bases. V shed 4 bases and J 1 base; nucleotides not matched to a gene: 15. There are 19 residues in the CDR3. Germline V gene data show CDR1 as LGHDT and CDR2 as YNNKEL (reference sequence). CDR3 coding DNA: TGTGCCAGCAGCCCAAGTCCCGGACAGGGAAATTTTTCCTACAATGAGCAGTTCTTC. Its translation is CASSPSPGQGNFSYNEQFF.

A word on this clonotype: This may come from a read error, since a much larger clone is one base off. The rearrangement links TRBV12-3 or TRBV12-4 to TRBJ2-5; D is unresolved. This CDR3 is built from 13 residues. V was shortened by 5 bases and J by 5 bases, with 12 bases between the two germline ends. The CDR3 protein is CASSRHYRETQYF. CDR3 nucleotides: TGTGCCAGCAGTCGGCACTACCGCGAGACCCAGTACTTC.

The sample holds many counts of this clonotype. The chain is built from TRBV12-3 or TRBV12-4 and TRBJ1-2, with a weak D call TRBD1 (5 bases). Between the trimmed V and J ends, which lost 8 bases and 6 bases, there was a span of 22 bases. The CDR3 is 15 residues long. CDR3 amino acids: CASLPAGNPANGYTF. CDR3 sequence (DNA): TGTGCCAGCCTGCCTGCAGGGAACCCGGCGAATGGCTACACCTTC.

This CDR3 is CAISYNSGANVLTF. The DNA for the CDR3 is TGTGCCATCAGTTACAACTCTGGGGCCAACGTCCTGACTTTC. The chain combines TRBV10-3 with TRBJ2-6; D unresolved. Germline V gene lookup returns CDR1 ENHRY and CDR2 SYGVKD. This CDR3 has 14 residues. Trimming left V 5 bases short and J 0 bases short, with 5 bases between.

The sample holds many counts of this clonotype. This chain uses TRBV6-5 with TRBJ2-2; D is unresolved. Germline V gene sequence: CDR1 MNHEY, CDR2 SVGAGI. Trimming took off 6 bases at V and 1 base at J, with 12 bases between the two ends. This CDR3 is built from 15 residues. CDR3 amino acids: CASSLYEGNTGELFF. CDR3 coding DNA: TGTGCCAGCAGCCTCTATGAAGGGAACACCGGGGAGCTGTTTTTT.

This clonotype appeared many times. V usage is TRBV7-2 and J usage is TRBJ1-5; 8 bases agree with TRBD1. J gave up 4 bases and V 4 bases, and 3 bases lay outside the gene matches. The CDR3 contains 14 residues. Germline V CDR1 and CDR2: SGHTA, FQGNSA. This CDR3 reads CASSSTGANQPQHF. The CDR3 DNA follows: TGTGCCAGCAGCTCGACAGGGGCTAATCAGCCCCAGCATTTT.

There are many counts of this clonotype. This rearrangement joins TRBV10-3 to TRBJ2-3; 9 bases line up with TRBD1. The CDR3 is 16 amino acids. The V and J ends lost 4 bases and 3 bases, in that order; junction bases with no gene match: 8. CDR1 ENHRY and CDR2 SYGVKD come from the germline V gene. The CDR3 coding sequence is TGTGCCATCAGTGCACAGGGGGCGCATGTTACAGATACGCAGTATTTT. Its protein product is CAISAQGAHVTDTQYF.

In this sample, this clonotype turned up many times. This chain connects TRBV12-3 or TRBV12-4 to TRBJ1-1, with TRBD1 matching over 12 bases. There are 17 residues in the CDR3. The V segment lost 5 bases and the J segment 1 base; nucleotides outside the gene matches: 8. The CDR3 nucleotides are TGTGCCAGCAGTGATCCGGGACAGGGGGCGGCGAACACTGAAGCTTTCTTT. This sequence encodes CASSDPGQGAANTEAFF.

This clonotype was seen once. The chain combines TRBV4-2 with TRBJ2-1; TRBD1 or TRBD2 may be the D gene (5 bases each). Germline assignment: CDR1 LGHNA and CDR2 YNFKEQ. The CDR3 totals 17 residues. V shed 0 bases and J shed 0 bases, with 12 bases lying between them. This CDR3 is CASSQDSGSGSYNEQFF. As DNA, the CDR3 is TGTGCCAGCAGCCAAGATTCAGGGAGCGGCTCCTACAATGAGCAGTTCTTC.

This clonotype has at least ten counts. V gene TRBV5-1 combines with J gene TRBJ1-2, with a weak D call TRBD1 (5 bases). The CDR3 contains 12 residues. Between the trimmed V and J ends, which lost 5 bases and 2 bases, there was a span of 7 bases. Germline V CDR1 and CDR2: SGHRS, YFSETQ. As DNA, the CDR3 is TGCGCCAGCAGTCAGGGAAACTATGGCTACACCTTC. Translated, it gives CASSQGNYGYTF.

About this clonotype itself: Mismatch with germline at one junction end may stem from a read error. J is TRBJ1-1 and V is TRBV18; D is unresolved. Germline values: CDR1 KGHSH, CDR2 LQKENI. This CDR3 is built from 12 residues. The CDR3 loop reads CSSSPGNREAFF. The CDR3 nucleotides are TGTTCCAGCTCACCGGGAAACAGAGAAGCTTTCTTT.

The rearrangement links TRBV24-1 to TRBJ2-5; D is uncertain. V was clipped by 0 bases and J by 4 bases, with 5 bases between them. Looked up from germline, CDR1 is KGHDR and CDR2 is SFDVKD. The CDR3 length is 13 residues. The CDR3, as DNA: TGTGCCACCAGTGATTTGACCGGAGAGACCCAGTACTTC. It specifies CATSDLTGETQYF.

In this sample, this clonotype turned up many times. The rearrangement links TRBV4-3 to TRBJ2-1; D not certain. There are 12 residues in the CDR3. Between the trimmed V and J ends, which lost 4 bases and 8 bases, there was a span of 9 bases. Germline-derived CDR1 and CDR2 are LGHNA and YSLEER. The DNA of the CDR3 is TGCGCCAGCAGCCCGAACGGCTATGAGCAGTTCTTC. Amino acid sequence: CASSPNGYEQFF.